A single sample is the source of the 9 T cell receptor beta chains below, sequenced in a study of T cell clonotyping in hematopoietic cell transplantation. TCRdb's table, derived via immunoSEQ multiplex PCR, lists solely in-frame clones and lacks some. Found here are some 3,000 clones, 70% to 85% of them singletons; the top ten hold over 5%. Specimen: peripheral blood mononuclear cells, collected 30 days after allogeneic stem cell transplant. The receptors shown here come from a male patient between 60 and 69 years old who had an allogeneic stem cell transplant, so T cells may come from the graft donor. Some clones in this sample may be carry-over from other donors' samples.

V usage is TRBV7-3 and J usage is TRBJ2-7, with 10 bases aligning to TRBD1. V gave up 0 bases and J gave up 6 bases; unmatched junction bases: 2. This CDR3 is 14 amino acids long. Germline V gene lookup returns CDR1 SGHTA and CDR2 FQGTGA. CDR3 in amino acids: CASSLTGTGAEQYF. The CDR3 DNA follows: TGTGCCAGCAGCTTAACCGGGACAGGGGCCGAGCAGTACTTC. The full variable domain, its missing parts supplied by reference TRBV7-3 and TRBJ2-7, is GAGVSQTPSNKVTEKGKYVELRCDPISGHTALYWYRQSLGQGPEFLIYFQGTGAADDSGLPNDRFFAVRPEGSVSTLKIQRTERGDSAVYLCASSLTGTGAEQYFGPGTRLTVT.

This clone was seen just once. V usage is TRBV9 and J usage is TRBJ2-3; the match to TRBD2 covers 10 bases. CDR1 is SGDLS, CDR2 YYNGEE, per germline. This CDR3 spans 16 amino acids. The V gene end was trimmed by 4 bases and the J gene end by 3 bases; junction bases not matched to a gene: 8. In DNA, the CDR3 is TGTGCCAGCAGCAGCTCGGGACTAGCGATGACAGATACGCAGTATTTT. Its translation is CASSSSGLAMTDTQYF.

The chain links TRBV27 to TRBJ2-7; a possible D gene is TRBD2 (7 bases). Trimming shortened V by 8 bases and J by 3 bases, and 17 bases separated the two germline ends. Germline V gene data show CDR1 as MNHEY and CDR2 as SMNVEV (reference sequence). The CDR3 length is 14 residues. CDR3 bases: TGTGCCAGCTCCCACGGGGGGCGAATCTACGAGCAGTACTTC. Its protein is CASSHGGRIYEQYF.

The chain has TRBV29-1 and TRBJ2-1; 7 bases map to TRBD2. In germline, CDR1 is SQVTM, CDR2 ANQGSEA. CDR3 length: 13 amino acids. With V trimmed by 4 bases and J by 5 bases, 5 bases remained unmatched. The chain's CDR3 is CSVVRGVDNEQFF. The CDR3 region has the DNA TGCAGCGTTGTTCGGGGGGTGGACAATGAGCAGTTCTTC.

This chain's CDR3 is CASSQEGLAGGGGSGTQYF. As DNA, the CDR3 is TGTGCCAGCAGCCAAGAGGGACTAGCGGGAGGAGGAGGCTCCGGGACCCAGTACTTC. The chain recombines TRBV4-2 with TRBJ2-5; 15 bases agree with TRBD2. The junction had 12 bases not matched to a gene; V was cut back by 0 bases and J by 7 bases. The germline V gene encodes CDR1 LGHNA and CDR2 YNFKEQ. This CDR3 is built from 19 residues.

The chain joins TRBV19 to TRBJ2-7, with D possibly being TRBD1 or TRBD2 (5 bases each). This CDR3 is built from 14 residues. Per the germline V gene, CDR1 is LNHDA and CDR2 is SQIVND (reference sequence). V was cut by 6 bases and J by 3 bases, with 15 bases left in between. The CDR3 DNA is TGTGCCAGTAGCGCAACTCGGGGCGGCTACGAGCAGTACTTC. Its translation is CASSATRGGYEQYF.

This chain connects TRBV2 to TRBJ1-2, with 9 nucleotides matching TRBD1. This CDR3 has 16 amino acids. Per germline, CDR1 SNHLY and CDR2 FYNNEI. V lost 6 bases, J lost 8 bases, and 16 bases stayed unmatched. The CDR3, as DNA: TGTGCCAGCAGGGTACCCGCGGGACAGGGTACAGGAGGCTACACCTTC. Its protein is CASRVPAGQGTGGYTF. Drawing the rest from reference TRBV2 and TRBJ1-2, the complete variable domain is EPEVTQTPSHQVTQMGQEVILRCVPISNHLYFYWYRQILGQKVEFLVSFYNNEISEKSEIFDDQFSVERPDGSNFTLKIRSTKLEDSAMYFCASRVPAGQGTGGYTFGSGTRLTVV.

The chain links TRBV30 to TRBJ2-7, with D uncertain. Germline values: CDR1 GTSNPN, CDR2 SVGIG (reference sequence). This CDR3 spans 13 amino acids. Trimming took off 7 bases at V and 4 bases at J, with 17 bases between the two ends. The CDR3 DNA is TGTGCCTTGTCGGGCTCCTCACCTTACGAGCAGTACTTC. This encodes CALSGSSPYEQYF.

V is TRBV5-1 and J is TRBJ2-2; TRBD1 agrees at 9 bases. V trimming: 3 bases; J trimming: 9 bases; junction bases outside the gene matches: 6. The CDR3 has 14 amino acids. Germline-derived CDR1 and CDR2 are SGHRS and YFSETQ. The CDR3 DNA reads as TGCGCCAGCAGCTCGGGACAGGGTGGTTGGGAGCTGTTTTTT. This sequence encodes CASSSGQGGWELFF.